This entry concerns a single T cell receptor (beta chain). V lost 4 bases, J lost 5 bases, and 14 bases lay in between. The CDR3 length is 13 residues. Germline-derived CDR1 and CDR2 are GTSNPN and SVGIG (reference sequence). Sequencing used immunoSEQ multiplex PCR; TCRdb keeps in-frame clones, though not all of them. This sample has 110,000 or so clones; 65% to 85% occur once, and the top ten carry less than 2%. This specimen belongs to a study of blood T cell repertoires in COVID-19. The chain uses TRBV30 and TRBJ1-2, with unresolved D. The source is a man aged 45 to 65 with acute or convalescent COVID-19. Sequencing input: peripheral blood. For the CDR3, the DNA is TGTGCCTGGAACCCTGTGGGAGGGTATGGCTACACCTTC. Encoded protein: CAWNPVGGYGYTF.